These 31 T cell receptor beta chains were all obtained from the same sample, sequenced in a study of cytomegalovirus exposure and HLA in healthy donors (TCRdb year 2017). Libraries came from the immunoSEQ multiplex PCR assay. For the multiplex PCR, a mixture combining 60 forward primers for TCR Vbeta segments and 13 reverse primers for TCR Jbeta segments was used. TCRdb took over this immuneACCESS table, retaining in-frame rearrangements with V and J assigned. Such tables are incomplete; in checked studies, under half of the missing clones stem from an unresolved V gene, and the remainder is unexplained. The sample table lists over 50,000 clones, more than 80% of them with a count of one. Less than 1.6% of the sample is taken by the ten largest. Specimen: PBMCs. These receptors came from a man aged 30-40 years in good health and CMV-seropositive.

The table lists this clone with a few counts. The chain employs TRBV6-1 and TRBJ1-1; weak D call: TRBD1 (5 bases). The V and J ends lost 6 bases and 0 bases respectively, with 8 bases between them. Per the germline V gene, CDR1 is MNHNS and CDR2 is SASEGT. The CDR3 loop spans 13 amino acids. CDR3 sequence reads: CASSDRMNTEAFF. The CDR3 DNA is TGTGCCAGCAGCGACAGAATGAACACTGAAGCTTTCTTT.

This chain links TRBV9 with TRBJ2-2; 16 bases align to TRBD2. Germline lookup yields CDR1 SGDLS and CDR2 YYNGEE. This CDR3 is 17 amino acids long. With V trimmed by 4 bases and J by 6 bases, 6 bases remained unmatched. The DNA of the CDR3 is TGTGCCAGCAGCCGGGGACTAGCGGGAGGGCCTTCCGGGGAGCTGTTTTTT. Translation: CASSRGLAGGPSGELFF.

The chain uses TRBV5-4 and TRBJ2-1, with 9 bases fitting TRBD2. Germline loops: CDR1 SGHNT, CDR2 YYREEE (reference sequence). This CDR3 has 15 residues. The V gene end was trimmed by 4 bases and the J gene end by 9 bases; junction bases not matched to a gene: 11. The CDR3 nucleotides are TGTGCCAGCAGCCAGGGACTAGCCGACTCCGGTGAGCAGTTCTTC. It specifies CASSQGLADSGEQFF.

V gene TRBV23-1 combines with J gene TRBJ1-2; D not certain. Being an ORF, TRBV23-1 has a function that is uncertain. V was trimmed by 6 bases and J by 4 bases, leaving 15 bases between them. This CDR3 spans 14 amino acids. This chain's CDR3 is CASSPEEGPYGYTF. The CDR3 bases are TGCGCCAGCAGCCCTGAGGAGGGCCCCTATGGCTACACCTTC.

This chain links TRBV7-2 with TRBJ2-5; TRBD1 is a possible D gene (6 bases). Deletions cut 2 bases from V and 2 bases from J, with 12 bases between. There are 15 residues in the CDR3. Germline V CDR1 and CDR2: SGHTA, FQGNSA. DNA for the CDR3: TGTGCCAGCAGCTTATGGAACAGGGAGCAAGAGACCCAGTACTTC. Translated, it gives CASSLWNREQETQYF.

This chain links TRBV7-2 with TRBJ2-2; possible D gene TRBD2, 6 bases. The CDR3 loop spans 15 amino acids. V was shortened by 3 bases and J by 0 bases, with 8 bases between the two germline ends. Per germline, CDR1 SGHTA and CDR2 FQGNSA. The CDR3: CASSFRLANTGELFF. CDR3 nucleotide sequence: TGTGCCAGCAGCTTCAGACTAGCGAACACCGGGGAGCTGTTTTTT. The full variable domain, its missing parts supplied by reference TRBV7-2 and TRBJ2-2, is GAGVSQSPSNKVTEKGKDVELRCDPISGHTALYWYRQSLGQGLEFLIYFQGNSAPDKSGLPSDRFSAERTGGSVSTLTIQRTQQEDSAVYLCASSFRLANTGELFFGEGSRLTVL.

The genes are TRBV7-3 and TRBJ2-7; 7 nucleotides match TRBD1. The J segment lost 4 bases and the V segment lost 5 bases, leaving 11 bases of the junction unmatched. The CDR3 is 15 amino acids. Germline V CDR1 and CDR2: SGHTA, FQGTGA. In nucleotides, the CDR3 is TGTGCCAGCAGCGCCCGGGACAGAGAGAAATACGAGCAGTACTTC. It codes for CASSARDREKYEQYF. The full variable domain, rest sourced from reference TRBV7-3 and TRBJ2-7, is GAGVSQTPSNKVTEKGKYVELRCDPISGHTALYWYRQSLGQGPEFLIYFQGTGAADDSGLPNDRFFAVRPEGSVSTLKIQRTERGDSAVYLCASSARDREKYEQYFGPGTRLTVT.

J is TRBJ1-2 and V is TRBV7-9; D call uncertain. V shed 0 bases and J shed 7 bases, with 6 bases lying between them. This CDR3 spans 12 amino acids. Looked up from germline, CDR1 is SEHNR and CDR2 is FQNEAQ (reference sequence). This chain's CDR3 is CASSLAGGGYTF. In nucleotides, the CDR3 is TGTGCCAGCAGCTTAGCAGGAGGTGGCTACACCTTC.

The CDR3 region is CASSWTGGSTEAFF. Written as DNA, the CDR3 is TGTGCCAGCAGTTGGACAGGGGGTTCCACTGAAGCTTTCTTT. The V call is TRBV27, the J call TRBJ1-1; 10 nucleotides align to TRBD1. Looked up from germline, CDR1 is MNHEY and CDR2 is SMNVEV (reference sequence). V gave up 4 bases and J gave up 4 bases; unmatched junction bases: 3. The CDR3 consists of 14 residues.

This clone was detected only once. The rearrangement links TRBV5-1 to TRBJ1-1; 8 positions agree with TRBD1. The V and J ends lost 4 bases and 5 bases, in that order; junction bases with no gene match: 10. Germline V gene sequence: CDR1 SGHRS, CDR2 YFSETQ. The CDR3 runs to 15 residues. The CDR3 region is CASSTVQGVSTEAFF. The CDR3 DNA is TGCGCCAGCAGCACCGTACAGGGGGTTTCGACTGAAGCTTTCTTT.

The V call is TRBV10-3, the J call TRBJ2-5; TRBD2 matches 12 bases. The V gene end was trimmed by 9 bases and the J gene end by 10 bases; junction bases not matched to a gene: 9. CDR3 length equals 13 residues. Germline CDR1 ENHRY, CDR2 SYGVKD. The CDR3 region has the DNA TGTGCCATTTCGACTAGCGGGAGAGGAAGCCAGTACTTC. Translated, it gives CAISTSGRGSQYF.

Written as DNA, the CDR3 is TGCGCCAGTAAGGGGGTCGGGCCCCAGCATTTT. This translates into CASKGVGPQHF. The chain joins TRBV4-1 to TRBJ1-5; possibly TRBD1 for D (6 bases). This CDR3 is 11 amino acids long. V gave up 9 bases and J gave up 9 bases, with 12 bases separating them. Germline CDR1 and CDR2: MGHRA and YSYEKL.

The CDR3 spells CASSLELAVPGELFF. CDR3 coding DNA: TGTGCCAGCAGCTTGGAGCTAGCGGTCCCCGGGGAGCTGTTTTTT. The chain links TRBV5-4 to TRBJ2-2; 7 bases line up with TRBD2. With V trimmed by 0 bases and J by 6 bases, 5 bases remained unmatched. This CDR3 has 15 amino acids. CDR1 SGHNT and CDR2 YYREEE come from the germline V gene (reference sequence).

The rearrangement joins TRBV19 to TRBJ1-1, with a weak D call TRBD1 (5 bases). This CDR3 is built from 12 residues. Germline CDR1 reads LNHDA; CDR2 reads SQIVND (reference sequence). Between the trimmed V and J ends, which lost 10 bases and 5 bases, there was a span of 14 bases. The CDR3, as DNA: TGTGCCACAATATCCGGGGGGACTGAAGCTTTCTTT. Amino acid sequence: CATISGGTEAFF. Combining the CDR3 with reference TRBV19 and TRBJ1-1 gives the whole variable domain DGGITQSPKYLFRKEGQNVTLSCEQNLNHDAMYWYRQDPGQGLRLIYYSQIVNDFQKGDIAEGYSVSREKKESFPLTVTSAQKNPTAFYLCATISGGTEAFFGQGTRLTVV.

This clone was seen a single time. This rearrangement joins TRBV9 to TRBJ2-5; TRBD1 aligns across 8 bases. The CDR3 has 15 residues. The germline gives CDR1 SGDLS, CDR2 YYNGEE. V shed 4 bases, J shed 4 bases, and the junction held 9 bases outside the gene matches. This CDR3 reads CASSTTTGERETQYF. DNA of the CDR3: TGTGCCAGCAGCACTACGACAGGGGAGAGAGAGACCCAGTACTTC.

This clone was seen only once. This rearrangement joins TRBV4-3 to TRBJ2-5, with 12 bases that match TRBD2. This CDR3 is built from 19 residues. CDR1 LGHNA and CDR2 YSLEER come from the germline V gene. J lost 5 bases, V lost 4 bases, and 17 bases had no gene match. In nucleotides, the CDR3 is TGCGCCAGCAGCCGCAGAAAGACTAGCGGGAGTGGGGTTGGGGAGACCCAGTACTTC. Translating it yields CASSRRKTSGSGVGETQYF.

V gene TRBV14 combines with J gene TRBJ2-7, with D possibly being TRBD1 (5 bases). CDR3 length: 15 amino acids. The V gene lost 4 bases and the J gene lost 3 bases, with 16 bases spanning the gap. CDR1 SGHDN and CDR2 FVKESK come from the germline V gene. This CDR3 is CASSPLGRWDYEQYF. For the CDR3, the DNA is TGTGCCAGCAGCCCCCTGGGGCGTTGGGACTACGAGCAGTACTTC.

This chain connects TRBV7-3 to TRBJ1-1, with 10 nucleotides matching TRBD1. V lost 5 bases, J lost 3 bases, and 3 bases stayed unmatched. There are 14 residues in the CDR3. Germline CDR1 is SGHTA and CDR2 is FQGTGA. The CDR3 bases are TGTGCCAGCAGCGCCGGGACAGGGGACACTGAAGCTTTCTTT. Translation: CASSAGTGDTEAFF.

In this sample, this clone turned up once. The V call is TRBV5-1, the J call TRBJ2-7, with 7 bases aligning to TRBD2. CDR1 is SGHRS and CDR2 is YFSETQ in the germline V gene. The CDR3 consists of 16 residues. J lost 3 bases, V lost 1 base, and 10 bases had no gene match. CDR3 sequence: CASSLSIDSGLYEQYF. DNA for the CDR3: TGCGCCAGCAGCTTGTCTATCGATAGCGGGCTCTACGAGCAGTACTTC.

About this clone itself: Sequence at one end of the junction differs from germline and may be a read error. This CDR3 is also generated by other DNA sequences in the sample. V is TRBV7-2 and J is TRBJ1-2, with a tentative D call TRBD1 (5 bases). The CDR3 has 13 residues. Germline-derived CDR1 and CDR2 are SGHTA and FQGNSA. CDR3 in amino acids: CASSLADMNGYTF. CDR3 in DNA: TGTGCCAGCAGCTTGGCGGACATGAATGGTTACACCTTC.

The chain joins TRBV7-9 to TRBJ2-5, with 7 positions matching TRBD2. The CDR3 has 15 residues. V dropped 2 bases and J dropped 1; count of bases not matched to a gene: 4. Germline assignment: CDR1 SEHNR and CDR2 FQNEAQ (reference sequence). The CDR3 DNA sequence: TGTGCCAGCAGCTTACGGGGGGTGGGCCAAGAGACCCAGTACTTC. This codes for CASSLRGVGQETQYF.

The chain joins TRBV27 to TRBJ2-1; TRBD2 matches at 9 bases. The length of the CDR3 is 16 residues. V lost 2 bases to trimming and J lost 9 bases; unmatched junction nucleotides: 11. Germline V gene sequence: CDR1 MNHEY, CDR2 SMNVEV (reference sequence). CDR3: CASSLQRAGGESEQFF. CDR3 sequence (DNA): TGTGCCAGCAGTTTACAGCGAGCGGGAGGTGAAAGTGAGCAGTTCTTC.

V is TRBV6-1 and J is TRBJ1-2; 9 bases are a match to TRBD1. Germline V gene sequence: CDR1 MNHNS, CDR2 SASEGT. The length of the CDR3 is 16 residues. The V and J ends lost 0 bases and 6 bases, in that order; junction bases with no gene match: 8. CDR3 residues: CASSEASGDRDHGYTF. The CDR3, as DNA: TGTGCCAGCAGTGAAGCAAGTGGGGACAGGGACCATGGCTACACCTTC.

The gene calls are TRBV30 and TRBJ2-5, with D possibly TRBD1 on 6 matching bases. Per the germline V gene, CDR1 is GTSNPN and CDR2 is SVGIG (reference sequence). The V end was cut by 5 bases, the J end by 5 bases, with 15 bases between. There are 13 residues in the CDR3. The CDR3, as DNA: TGTGCCTGGGACTTAGGGGGTTGGGAGACCCAGTACTTC. Amino acid sequence: CAWDLGGWETQYF.

This rearrangement joins TRBV7-3 to TRBJ2-1; 7 nucleotides align to TRBD2. The CDR3 loop spans 13 amino acids. Germline CDR1 and CDR2: SGHTA and FQGTGA. The V and J ends lost 4 bases and 8 bases, in that order; junction bases with no gene match: 5. The CDR3: CASSWGGGDEQFF. The CDR3 nucleotides are TGTGCCAGCAGCTGGGGGGGAGGCGATGAGCAGTTCTTC.

This rearrangement joins TRBV19 to TRBJ1-1, with a tentative D call TRBD1 (6 bases). Germline V gene lookup returns CDR1 LNHDA and CDR2 SQIVND (reference sequence). V lost 8 bases and J 8 bases, leaving 18 bases between the germline ends. This CDR3 has 13 amino acids. The CDR3 is CASVTGREIEAFF. DNA of the CDR3: TGTGCCAGTGTAACAGGGAGGGAGATCGAAGCTTTCTTT. The full variable domain, with the rest looked up from reference TRBV19 and TRBJ1-1, is DGGITQSPKYLFRKEGQNVTLSCEQNLNHDAMYWYRQDPGQGLRLIYYSQIVNDFQKGDIAEGYSVSREKKESFPLTVTSAQKNPTAFYLCASVTGREIEAFFGQGTRLTVV.

The chain employs TRBV11-3 and TRBJ2-4; 7 nucleotides agree with TRBD2. This CDR3 is built from 15 residues. The V gene end was trimmed by 2 bases and the J gene end by 7 bases; junction bases not matched to a gene: 8. Per germline, CDR1 SGHNT and CDR2 YENEEA. This CDR3 is CASSLLGSGGNIQYF. CDR3 DNA: TGTGCCAGCAGCTTACTCGGGTCCGGGGGGAACATTCAGTACTTC.

A few counts support this clone. This chain joins TRBV6-6 and TRBJ2-7; 10 bases match TRBD1. This CDR3 contains 13 residues. V gave up 6 bases and J gave up 5 bases; unmatched junction bases: 4. Germline CDR1 is MNHNY and CDR2 is SVGAGI (reference sequence). CDR3 in DNA: TGTGCCAGCAGCATGGGACAGGGGAACGAGCAGTACTTC. This gives the protein CASSMGQGNEQYF.

The chain combines TRBV5-8 with TRBJ2-1, with 7 positions matching TRBD1. The V and J ends lost 3 bases and 1 base, in that order; junction bases with no gene match: 1. This CDR3 is built from 14 residues. Per germline, CDR1 SGHTS and CDR2 YDEGEE. CDR3 DNA sequence: TGTGCCAGCAGCTGGGGACAGTCCTACAATGAGCAGTTCTTC. The encoded protein is CASSWGQSYNEQFF.

The CDR3 nucleotides read TGCGCCAGCAGCCACGTCAGCACGGAGGAGGACTATGGCTACACCTTC. Protein sequence: CASSHVSTEEDYGYTF. J is TRBJ1-2 and V is TRBV4-1; D not resolved. This CDR3 is 16 amino acids long. The germline V gene encodes CDR1 MGHRA and CDR2 YSYEKL. V shed 3 bases and J shed 3 bases, with 17 bases lying between them.

This rearrangement joins TRBV11-3 to TRBJ2-7; 8 bases are a match to TRBD2. The junction had 8 bases not matched to a gene; V was cut back by 0 bases and J by 4 bases. The germline CDR1 and CDR2 sequences are SGHNT and YENEEA. The length of the CDR3 is 16 residues. The CDR3 bases are TGTGCCAGCAGCTTAGATCTGGCTAGCGGGTTGTACGAGCAGTACTTC. Protein product: CASSLDLASGLYEQYF.